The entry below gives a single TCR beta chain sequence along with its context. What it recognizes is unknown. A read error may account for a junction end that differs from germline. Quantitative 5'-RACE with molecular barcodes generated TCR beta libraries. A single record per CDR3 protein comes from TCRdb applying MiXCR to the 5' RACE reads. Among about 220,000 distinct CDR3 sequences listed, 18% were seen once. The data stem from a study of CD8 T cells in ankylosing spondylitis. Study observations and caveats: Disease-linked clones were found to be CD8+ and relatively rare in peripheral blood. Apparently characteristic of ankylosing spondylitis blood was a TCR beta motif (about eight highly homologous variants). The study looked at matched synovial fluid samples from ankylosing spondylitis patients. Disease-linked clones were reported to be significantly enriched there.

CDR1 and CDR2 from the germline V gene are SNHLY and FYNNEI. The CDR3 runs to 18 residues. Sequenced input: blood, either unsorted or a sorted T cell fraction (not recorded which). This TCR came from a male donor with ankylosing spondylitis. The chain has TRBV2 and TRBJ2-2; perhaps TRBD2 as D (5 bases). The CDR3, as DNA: TGTGCCAGCAGTGAATCTACCAGTTTTGGCTCGAACACCGGGAAGCTGTTTTTT. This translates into CASSESTSFGSNTGKLFF.